The sample holds many counts of the clone carrying this T cell receptor (beta chain). Its antigen is still unknown. These data come from a study of response to subunit inactivated influenza vaccine. This CDR3 is built from 11 residues. Looked up from germline, CDR1 is DFQATT and CDR2 is SNEGSKA (reference sequence). TCRdb redid the calling of the RT-PCR reads with MiXCR, one entry per CDR3 protein. There are about 700,000 distinct CDR3 sequences in the sample; approximately 13% occur only once, and roughly 6.4% lies in the top ten. Whole-study findings and limits: The authors put forward the suggestion that each seasonal influenza vaccination may bring in only a limited number of new T cells.

Sequences were derived from PBMCs from blood, sampled 14 days before vaccination. The clonotype comes from a man aged 45-65 years who received an inactivated influenza vaccine. The chain combines TRBV20-1 with TRBJ2-3, with D hard to call. The chain's CDR3 is CRGGSTDTQYF. CDR3 nucleotides: TGCAGGGGCGGATCCACAGATACGCAGTATTTT.